This T cell receptor (beta chain) was identified in a study of blood T cells in healthy people across ages. V was shortened by 0 bases and J by 0 bases, with 12 bases between the two germline ends. This CDR3 comprises 17 residues. Per the germline V gene, CDR1 is SGHVS and CDR2 is FQNEAQ. The authors ran a second PCR of 7 to 11 cycles using a sample-barcoded 5' primer and a J-beta primer mix. Every sample produced at least 3 million CDR3-containing paired-end reads. One entry per CDR3 protein, called by TCRdb with MiXCR from the 5' RACE reads. In the table there are roughly 570,000 distinct CDR3 sequences, 25% to 30% of which are singletons. Each sample yielded at least 7 million isolated PBMCs.

The sequencing sample was made of blood. This receptor was obtained from an older woman in good health. The V call is TRBV7-8, the J call TRBJ2-1; D is perhaps TRBD1 (5 bases). Here the CDR3 reads CASSLARQGNSYNEQFF. The CDR3 DNA reads TGTGCCAGCAGCTTAGCTCGCCAGGGAAACTCCTACAATGAGCAGTTCTTC.